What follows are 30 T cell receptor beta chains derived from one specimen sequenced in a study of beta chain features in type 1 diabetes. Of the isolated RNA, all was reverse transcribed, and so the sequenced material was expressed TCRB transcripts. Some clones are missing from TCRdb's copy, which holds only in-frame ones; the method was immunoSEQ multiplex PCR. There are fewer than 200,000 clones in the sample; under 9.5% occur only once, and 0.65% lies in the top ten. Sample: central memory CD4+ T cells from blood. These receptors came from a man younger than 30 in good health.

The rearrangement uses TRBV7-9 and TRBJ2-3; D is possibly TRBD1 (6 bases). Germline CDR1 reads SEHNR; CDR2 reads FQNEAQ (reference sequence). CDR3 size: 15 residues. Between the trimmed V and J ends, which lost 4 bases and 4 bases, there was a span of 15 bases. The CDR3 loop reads CASSSDRFEADTQYF. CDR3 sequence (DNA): TGTGCCAGCAGCTCCGACAGGTTTGAGGCAGATACGCAGTATTTT.

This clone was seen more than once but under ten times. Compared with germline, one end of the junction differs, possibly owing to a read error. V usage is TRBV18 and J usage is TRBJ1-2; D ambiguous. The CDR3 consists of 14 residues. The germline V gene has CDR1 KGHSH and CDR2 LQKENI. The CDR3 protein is CASSLTAGIDGYPF. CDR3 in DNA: TGTGCCAGCTCTCTCACGGCCGGGATTGATGGCTACCCCTTC.

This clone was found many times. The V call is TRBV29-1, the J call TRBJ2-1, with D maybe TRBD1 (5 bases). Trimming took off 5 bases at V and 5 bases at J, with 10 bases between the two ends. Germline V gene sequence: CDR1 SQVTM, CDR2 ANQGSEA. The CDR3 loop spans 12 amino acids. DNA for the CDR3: TGCAGCGTTAACGACAGAGACAATGAGCAGTTCTTC. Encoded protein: CSVNDRDNEQFF.

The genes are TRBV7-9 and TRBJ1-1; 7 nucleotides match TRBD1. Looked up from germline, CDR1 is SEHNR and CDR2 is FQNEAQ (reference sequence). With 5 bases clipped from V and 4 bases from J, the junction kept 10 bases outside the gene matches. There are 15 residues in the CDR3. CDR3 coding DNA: TGTGCCAGCAGCCCTCTACAGGGGAGGTTCACTGAAGCTTTCTTT. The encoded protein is CASSPLQGRFTEAFF.

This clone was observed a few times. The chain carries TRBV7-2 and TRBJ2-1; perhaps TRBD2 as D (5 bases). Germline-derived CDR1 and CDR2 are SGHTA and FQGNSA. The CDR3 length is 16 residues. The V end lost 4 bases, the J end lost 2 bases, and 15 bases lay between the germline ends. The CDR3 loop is CASSSNPSLAYNEQFF. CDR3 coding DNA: TGTGCCAGCAGCTCCAATCCTAGCCTGGCCTACAATGAGCAGTTCTTC.

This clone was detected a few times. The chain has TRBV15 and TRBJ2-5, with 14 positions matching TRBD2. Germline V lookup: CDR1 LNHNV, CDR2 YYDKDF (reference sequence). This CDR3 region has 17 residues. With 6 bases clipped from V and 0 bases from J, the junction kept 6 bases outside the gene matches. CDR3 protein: CATRNRTSGGYQETQYF. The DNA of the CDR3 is TGTGCCACCAGAAATCGGACTAGCGGGGGGTACCAAGAGACCCAGTACTTC.

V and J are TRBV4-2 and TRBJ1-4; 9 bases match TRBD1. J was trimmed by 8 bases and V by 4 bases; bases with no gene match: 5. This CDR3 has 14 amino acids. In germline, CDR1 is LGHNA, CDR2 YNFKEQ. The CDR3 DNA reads TGTGCCAGCAGCCTCGGGACAGGGAACGAAAAACTGTTTTTT. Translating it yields CASSLGTGNEKLFF.

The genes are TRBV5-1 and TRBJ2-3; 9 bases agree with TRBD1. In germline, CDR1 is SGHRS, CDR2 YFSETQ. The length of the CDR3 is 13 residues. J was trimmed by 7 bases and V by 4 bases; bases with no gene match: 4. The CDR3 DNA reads TGCGCCAGCAGCCGGGACAGGGCAAATACGCAGTATTTT. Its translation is CASSRDRANTQYF.

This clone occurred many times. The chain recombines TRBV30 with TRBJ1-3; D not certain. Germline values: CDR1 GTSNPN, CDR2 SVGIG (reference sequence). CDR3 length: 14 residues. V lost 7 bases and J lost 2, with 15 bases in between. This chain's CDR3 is CAYRPFRPGNTIYF. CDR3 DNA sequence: TGTGCCTACAGACCCTTCCGGCCTGGAAACACCATATATTTT.

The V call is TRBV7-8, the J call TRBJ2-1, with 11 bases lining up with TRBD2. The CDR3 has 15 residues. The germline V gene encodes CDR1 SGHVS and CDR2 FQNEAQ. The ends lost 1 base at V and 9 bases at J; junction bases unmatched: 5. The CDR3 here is CASSLGSGRAGEQFF. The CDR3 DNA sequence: TGTGCCAGCAGCTTAGGTAGCGGGAGGGCCGGTGAGCAGTTCTTC.

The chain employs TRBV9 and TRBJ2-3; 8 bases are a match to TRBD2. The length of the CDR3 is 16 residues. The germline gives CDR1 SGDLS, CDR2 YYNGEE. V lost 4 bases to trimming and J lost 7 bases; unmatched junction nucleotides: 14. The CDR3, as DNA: TGTGCCAGCAGCACCCACGCGGGGGGCCCTAAGAATACGCAGTATTTT. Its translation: CASSTHAGGPKNTQYF.

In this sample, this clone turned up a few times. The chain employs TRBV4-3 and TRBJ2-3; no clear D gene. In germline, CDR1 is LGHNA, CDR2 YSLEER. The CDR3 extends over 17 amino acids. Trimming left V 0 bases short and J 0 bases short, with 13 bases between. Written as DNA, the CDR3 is TGCGCCAGCAGCCAAGATTTGGCGGAGCAAAGCACAGATACGCAGTATTTT. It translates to CASSQDLAEQSTDTQYF.

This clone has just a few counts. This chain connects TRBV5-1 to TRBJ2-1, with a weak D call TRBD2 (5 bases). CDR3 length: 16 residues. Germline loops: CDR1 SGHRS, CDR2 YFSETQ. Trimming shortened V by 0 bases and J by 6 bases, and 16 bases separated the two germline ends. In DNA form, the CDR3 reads TGCGCCAGCAGCTTGGGGGTGGTTAGCGCCGGCAATGAGCAGTTCTTC. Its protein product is CASSLGVVSAGNEQFF.

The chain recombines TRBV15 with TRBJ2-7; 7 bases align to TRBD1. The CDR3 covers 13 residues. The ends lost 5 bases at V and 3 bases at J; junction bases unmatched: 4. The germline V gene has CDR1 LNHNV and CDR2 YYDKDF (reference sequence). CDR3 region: CATSRDRYYEQYF. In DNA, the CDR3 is TGTGCCACCAGCCGGGACAGATACTACGAGCAGTACTTC.

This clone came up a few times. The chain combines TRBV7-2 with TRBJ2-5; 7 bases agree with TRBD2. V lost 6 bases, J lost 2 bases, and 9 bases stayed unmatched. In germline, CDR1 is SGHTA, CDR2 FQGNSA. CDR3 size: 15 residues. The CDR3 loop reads CASRRSGGAQETQYF. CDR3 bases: TGTGCCAGCAGGAGGTCGGGGGGAGCTCAAGAGACCCAGTACTTC.

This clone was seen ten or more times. CDR3: CASSSADRENTEAFF. CDR3 DNA sequence: TGTGCCAGCAGCTCAGCGGACAGGGAGAACACTGAAGCTTTCTTT. The chain carries TRBV7-9 and TRBJ1-1; TRBD1 agrees at 8 bases. CDR3 size: 15 residues. V gave up 4 bases and J gave up 1 base; unmatched junction bases: 5. Germline V gene sequence: CDR1 SEHNR, CDR2 FQNEAQ (reference sequence).

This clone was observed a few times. The CDR3 region has the DNA TGTGCCAGCAGCTCCAGACAGGGGGCTGGGGCCAACGTCCTGACTTTC. Protein sequence: CASSSRQGAGANVLTF. The chain couples TRBV7-2 to TRBJ2-6, with 9 bases fitting TRBD1. The CDR3 covers 16 residues. Germline values: CDR1 SGHTA, CDR2 FQGNSA. V shed 4 bases, J shed 2 bases, and the junction held 3 bases outside the gene matches.

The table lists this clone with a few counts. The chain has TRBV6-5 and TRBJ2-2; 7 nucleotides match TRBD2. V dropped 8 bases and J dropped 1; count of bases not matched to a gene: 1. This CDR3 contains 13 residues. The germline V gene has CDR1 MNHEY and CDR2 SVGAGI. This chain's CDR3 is CASGRENTGELFF. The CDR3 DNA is TGTGCCAGCGGGAGGGAGAACACCGGGGAGCTGTTTTTT.

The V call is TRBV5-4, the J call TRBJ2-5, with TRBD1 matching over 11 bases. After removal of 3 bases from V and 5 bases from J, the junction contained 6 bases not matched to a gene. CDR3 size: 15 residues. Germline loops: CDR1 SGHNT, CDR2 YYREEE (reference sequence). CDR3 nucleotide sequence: TGTGCCAGCAGCTCTAGGACAGGGGGCCAGGAGACCCAGTACTTC. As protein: CASSSRTGGQETQYF.

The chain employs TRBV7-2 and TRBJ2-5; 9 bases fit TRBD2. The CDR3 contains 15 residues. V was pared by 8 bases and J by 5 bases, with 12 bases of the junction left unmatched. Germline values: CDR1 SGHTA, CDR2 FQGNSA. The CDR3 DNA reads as TGTGCCAGCGGTGATCCGGGACTAGCATCGGAGACCCAGTACTTC. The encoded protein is CASGDPGLASETQYF.

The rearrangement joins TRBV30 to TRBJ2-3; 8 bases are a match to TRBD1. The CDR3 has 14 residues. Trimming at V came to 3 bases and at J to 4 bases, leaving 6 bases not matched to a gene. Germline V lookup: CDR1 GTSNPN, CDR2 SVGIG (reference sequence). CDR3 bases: TGTGCCTGGAGCAGCAGGGGGCTGGCAGATACGCAGTATTTT. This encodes CAWSSRGLADTQYF.

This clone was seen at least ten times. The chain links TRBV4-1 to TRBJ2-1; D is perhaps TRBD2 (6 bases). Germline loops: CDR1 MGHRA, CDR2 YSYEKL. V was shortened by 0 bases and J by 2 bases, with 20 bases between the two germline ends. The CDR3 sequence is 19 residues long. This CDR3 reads CASSQDRLIGGRPYNEQFF. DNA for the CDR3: TGCGCCAGCAGCCAAGACCGTTTGATAGGAGGGAGACCCTACAATGAGCAGTTCTTC.

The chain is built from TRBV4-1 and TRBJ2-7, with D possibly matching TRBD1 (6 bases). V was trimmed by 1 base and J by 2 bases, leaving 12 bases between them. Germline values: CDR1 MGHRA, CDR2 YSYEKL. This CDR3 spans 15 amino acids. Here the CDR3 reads CASSQGGQHTYEQYF. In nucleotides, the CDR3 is TGCGCCAGCAGCCAAGGAGGACAGCATACCTACGAGCAGTACTTC.

The CDR3 loop is CASSLNGLAGEVNYNEQFF. In DNA form, the CDR3 reads TGTGCCAGCAGCTTAAACGGACTAGCGGGAGAAGTGAATTACAATGAGCAGTTCTTC. J is TRBJ2-1 and V is TRBV7-8; TRBD2 matches at 13 bases. V lost 2 bases to trimming and J lost 4 bases; unmatched junction nucleotides: 11. CDR3 length equals 19 residues. CDR1 and CDR2 (germline): SGHVS, FQNEAQ.

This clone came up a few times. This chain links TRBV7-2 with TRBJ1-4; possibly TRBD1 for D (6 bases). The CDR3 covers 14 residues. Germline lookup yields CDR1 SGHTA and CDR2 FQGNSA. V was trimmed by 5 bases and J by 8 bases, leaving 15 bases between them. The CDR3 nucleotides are TGTGCCAGCAGCCAGGGGAGGGATAGGGAAAAACTGTTTTTT. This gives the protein CASSQGRDREKLFF.

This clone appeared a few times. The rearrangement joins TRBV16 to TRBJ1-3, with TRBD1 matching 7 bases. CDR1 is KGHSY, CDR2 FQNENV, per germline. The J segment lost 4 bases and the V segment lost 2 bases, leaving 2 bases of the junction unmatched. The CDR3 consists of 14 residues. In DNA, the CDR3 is TGTGCCAGCAGCCAAAGGACAGGCGGAAACACCATATATTTT. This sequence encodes CASSQRTGGNTIYF.

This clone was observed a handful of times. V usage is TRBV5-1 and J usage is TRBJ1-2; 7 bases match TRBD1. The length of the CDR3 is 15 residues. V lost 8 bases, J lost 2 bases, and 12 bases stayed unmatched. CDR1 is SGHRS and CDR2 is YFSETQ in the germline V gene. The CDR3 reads CASRQGSSGNYGYTF. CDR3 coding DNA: TGCGCCAGTCGACAGGGTAGCTCGGGGAACTATGGCTACACCTTC.

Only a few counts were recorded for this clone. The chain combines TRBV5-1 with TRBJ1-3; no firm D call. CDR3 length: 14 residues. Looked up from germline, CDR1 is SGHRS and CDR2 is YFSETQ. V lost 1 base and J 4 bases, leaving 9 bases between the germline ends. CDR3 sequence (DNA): TGCGCCAGCAGCTTGTTGGGAGAAGGAAACACCATATATTTT. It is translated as CASSLLGEGNTIYF.

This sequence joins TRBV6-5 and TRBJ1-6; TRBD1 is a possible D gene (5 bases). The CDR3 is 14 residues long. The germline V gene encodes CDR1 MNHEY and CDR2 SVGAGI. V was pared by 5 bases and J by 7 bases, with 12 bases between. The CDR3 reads CASSPSGGNSPLHF. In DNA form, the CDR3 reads TGTGCCAGCAGTCCCTCGGGGGGGAATTCACCCCTCCACTTT.

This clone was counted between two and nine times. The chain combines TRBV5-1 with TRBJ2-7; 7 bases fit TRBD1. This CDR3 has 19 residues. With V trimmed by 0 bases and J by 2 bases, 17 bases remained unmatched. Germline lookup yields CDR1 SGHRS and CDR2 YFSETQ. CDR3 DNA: TGCGCCAGCAGCTTGGCCCCCTTTGGCGGGCAGGGGGTGACCTACGAGCAGTACTTC. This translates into CASSLAPFGGQGVTYEQYF.